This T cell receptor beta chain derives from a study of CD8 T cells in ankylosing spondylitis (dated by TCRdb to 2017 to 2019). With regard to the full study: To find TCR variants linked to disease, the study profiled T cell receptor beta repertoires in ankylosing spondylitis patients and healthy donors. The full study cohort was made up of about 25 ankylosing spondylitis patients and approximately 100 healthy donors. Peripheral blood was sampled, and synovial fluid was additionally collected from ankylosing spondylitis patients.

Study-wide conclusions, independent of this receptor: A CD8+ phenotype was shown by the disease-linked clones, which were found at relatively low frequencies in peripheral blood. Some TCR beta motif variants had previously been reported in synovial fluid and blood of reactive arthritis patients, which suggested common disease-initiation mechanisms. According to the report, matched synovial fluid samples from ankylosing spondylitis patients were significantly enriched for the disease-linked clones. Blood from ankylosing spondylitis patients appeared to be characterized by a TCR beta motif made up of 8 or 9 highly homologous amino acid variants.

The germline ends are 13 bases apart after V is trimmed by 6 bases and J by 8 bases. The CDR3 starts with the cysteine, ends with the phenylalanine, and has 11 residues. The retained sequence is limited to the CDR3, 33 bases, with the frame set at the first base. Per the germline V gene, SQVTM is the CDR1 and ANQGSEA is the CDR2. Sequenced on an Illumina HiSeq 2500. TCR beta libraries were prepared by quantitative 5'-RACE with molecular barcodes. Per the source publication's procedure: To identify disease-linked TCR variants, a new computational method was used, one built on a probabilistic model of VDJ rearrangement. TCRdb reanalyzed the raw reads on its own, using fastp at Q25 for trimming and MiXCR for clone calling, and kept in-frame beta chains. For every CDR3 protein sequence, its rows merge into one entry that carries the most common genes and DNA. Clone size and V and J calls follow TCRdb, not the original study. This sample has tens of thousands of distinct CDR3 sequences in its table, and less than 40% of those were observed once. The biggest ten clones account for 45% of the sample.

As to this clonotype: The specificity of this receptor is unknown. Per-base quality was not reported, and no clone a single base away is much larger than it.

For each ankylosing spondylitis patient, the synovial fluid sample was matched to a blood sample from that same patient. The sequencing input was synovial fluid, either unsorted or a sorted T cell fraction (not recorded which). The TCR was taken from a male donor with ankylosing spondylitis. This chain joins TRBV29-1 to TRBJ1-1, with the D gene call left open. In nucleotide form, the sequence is TGCAGCGTGGGGTCGGCAGTGGAAGCTTTCTTT. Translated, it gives CSVGSAVEAFF.